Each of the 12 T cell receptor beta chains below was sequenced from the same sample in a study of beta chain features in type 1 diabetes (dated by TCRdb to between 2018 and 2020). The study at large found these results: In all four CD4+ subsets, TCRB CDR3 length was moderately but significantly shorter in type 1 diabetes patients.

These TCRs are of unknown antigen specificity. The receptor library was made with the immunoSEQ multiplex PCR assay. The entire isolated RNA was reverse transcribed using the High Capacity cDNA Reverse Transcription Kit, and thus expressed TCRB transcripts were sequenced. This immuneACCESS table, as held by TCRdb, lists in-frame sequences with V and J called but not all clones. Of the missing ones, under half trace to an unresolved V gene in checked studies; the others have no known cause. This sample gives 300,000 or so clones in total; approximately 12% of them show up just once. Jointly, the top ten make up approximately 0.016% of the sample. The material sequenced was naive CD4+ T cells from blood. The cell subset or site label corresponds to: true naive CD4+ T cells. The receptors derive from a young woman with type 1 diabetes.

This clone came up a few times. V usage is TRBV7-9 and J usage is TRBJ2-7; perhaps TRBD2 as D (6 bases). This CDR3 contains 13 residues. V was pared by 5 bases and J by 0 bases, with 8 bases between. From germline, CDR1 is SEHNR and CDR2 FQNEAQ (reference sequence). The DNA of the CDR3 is TGTGCCAGCAGCCGGGAGAACTCCTACGAGCAGTACGTC. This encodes CASSRENSYEQYV.

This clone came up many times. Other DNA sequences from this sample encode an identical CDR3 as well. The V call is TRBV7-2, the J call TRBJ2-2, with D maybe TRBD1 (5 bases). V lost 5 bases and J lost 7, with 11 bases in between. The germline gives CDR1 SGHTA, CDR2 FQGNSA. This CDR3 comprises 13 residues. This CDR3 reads CASSRQGDGELFF. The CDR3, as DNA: TGTGCCAGCAGCCGTCAGGGTGACGGGGAGCTGTTTTTT.

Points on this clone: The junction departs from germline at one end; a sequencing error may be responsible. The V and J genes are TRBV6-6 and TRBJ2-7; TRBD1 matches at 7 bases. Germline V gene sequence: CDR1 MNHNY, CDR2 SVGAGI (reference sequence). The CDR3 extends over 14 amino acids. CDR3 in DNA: TGTGCCAGCAGACCCGGGACAGTCTCCCACGAGCAGTACTTC. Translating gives CASRPGTVSHEQYF.

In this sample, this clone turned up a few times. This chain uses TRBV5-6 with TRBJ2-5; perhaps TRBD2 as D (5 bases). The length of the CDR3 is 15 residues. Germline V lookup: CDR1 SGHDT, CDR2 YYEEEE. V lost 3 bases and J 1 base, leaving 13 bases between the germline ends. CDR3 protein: CASSSYLAGQETQYF. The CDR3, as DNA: TGTGCCAGCAGCTCCTATCTAGCTGGCCAAGAGACCCAGTACTTC.

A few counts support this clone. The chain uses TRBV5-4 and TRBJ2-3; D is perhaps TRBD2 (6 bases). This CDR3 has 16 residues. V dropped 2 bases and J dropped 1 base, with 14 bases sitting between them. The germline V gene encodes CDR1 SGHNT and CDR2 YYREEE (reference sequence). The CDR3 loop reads CASSFGAGSGTDTQYF. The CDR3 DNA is TGTGCCAGCAGCTTTGGTGCGGGATCGGGCACAGATACGCAGTATTTT. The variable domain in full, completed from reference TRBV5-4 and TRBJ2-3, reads ETGVTQSPTHLIKTRGQQVTLRCSSQSGHNTVSWYQQALGQGPQFIFQYYREEENGRGNFPPRFSGLQFPNYSSELNVNALELDDSALYLCASSFGAGSGTDTQYFGPGTRLTVL.

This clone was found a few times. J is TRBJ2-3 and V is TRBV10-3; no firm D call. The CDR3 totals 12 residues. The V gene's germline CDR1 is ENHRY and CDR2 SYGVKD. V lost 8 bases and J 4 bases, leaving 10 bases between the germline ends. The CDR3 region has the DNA TGTGCCATCTCCCCGGGTCCAGATACGCAGTATTTT. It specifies CAISPGPDTQYF.

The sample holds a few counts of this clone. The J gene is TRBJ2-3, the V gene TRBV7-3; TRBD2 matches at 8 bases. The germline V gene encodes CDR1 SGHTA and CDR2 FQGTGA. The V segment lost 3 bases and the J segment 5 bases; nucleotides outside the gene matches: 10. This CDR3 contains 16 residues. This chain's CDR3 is CASSLSSGTLLDTQYF. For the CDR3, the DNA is TGTGCCAGCAGCTTGAGTAGCGGGACTCTACTAGATACGCAGTATTTT.

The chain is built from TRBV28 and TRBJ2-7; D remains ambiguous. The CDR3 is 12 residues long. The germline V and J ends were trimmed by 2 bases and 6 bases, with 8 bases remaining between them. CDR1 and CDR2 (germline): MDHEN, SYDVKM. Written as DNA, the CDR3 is TGTGCCAGCAGTTTACGGGTGGGCGAGCAGTACTTC. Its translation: CASSLRVGEQYF.

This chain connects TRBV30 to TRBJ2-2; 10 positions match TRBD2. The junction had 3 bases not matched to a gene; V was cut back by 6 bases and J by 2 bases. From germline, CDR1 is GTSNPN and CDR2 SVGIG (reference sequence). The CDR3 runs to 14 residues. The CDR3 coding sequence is TGTGCCTGCAGGACTAGCGGAAACACCGGGGAGCTGTTTTTT. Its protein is CACRTSGNTGELFF.

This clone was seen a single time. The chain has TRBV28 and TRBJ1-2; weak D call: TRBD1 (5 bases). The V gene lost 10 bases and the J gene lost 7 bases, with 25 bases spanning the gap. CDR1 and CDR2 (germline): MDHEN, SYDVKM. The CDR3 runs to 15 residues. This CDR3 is CATPVRRGEKGGYTF. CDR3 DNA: TGTGCCACCCCGGTCCGTAGGGGCGAAAAGGGTGGCTACACCTTC.

CDR3 nucleotide sequence: TGCGCCAGCAGCTTGGCGGGGGGTTACCAAGAGACCCAGTACTTC. Protein: CASSLAGGYQETQYF. The chain joins TRBV5-1 to TRBJ2-5, with TRBD2 identical over 7 bases. The J segment lost 0 bases and the V segment lost 0 bases, leaving 2 bases of the junction unmatched. Germline assignment: CDR1 SGHRS and CDR2 YFSETQ. The CDR3 covers 15 residues.

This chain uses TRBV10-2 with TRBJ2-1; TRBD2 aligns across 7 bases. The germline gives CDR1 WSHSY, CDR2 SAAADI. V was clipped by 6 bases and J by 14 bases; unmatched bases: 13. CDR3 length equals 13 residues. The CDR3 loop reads CASRVAGDPFEFF. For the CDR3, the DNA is TGCGCCAGCAGAGTGGCGGGGGACCCCTTTGAGTTCTTC.